This T cell receptor beta chain was retrieved from a study of cytomegalovirus exposure and HLA in healthy donors. Study-wide points: Later on, analysis showed that most CMV-associated TCR beta chains appeared to be HLA-restricted. A later analysis reportedly found fewer N-insertions in an Asian-associated ancestry cluster than the approximately 730-donor mean. Rare TCR sequences dominated, though some public TCRs recurred in many donors.

The PCR ran on 60 Vbeta and 13 Jbeta primers. The table came from immunoSEQ multiplex PCR; TCRdb's copy has only in-frame clones and leaves some out. The data show around 150,000 clones, with roughly 70% seen just once and more than 2.5% held by the top ten. The CDR3 has 16 residues. From germline, CDR1 is SGHRS and CDR2 YFSETQ. V shed 3 bases and J 6 bases; nucleotides not matched to a gene: 5. This clone appeared a few times. The antigen is undetermined. This receptor was obtained from a woman under 40 in good health and CMV-seronegative. The specimen sequenced was PBMCs. V and J are TRBV5-1 and TRBJ2-2; 13 bases match TRBD2. The CDR3: CASSYTSGRAAGELFF. CDR3 in DNA: TGCGCCAGCAGCTATACTAGCGGGAGGGCCGCCGGGGAGCTGTTTTTT.